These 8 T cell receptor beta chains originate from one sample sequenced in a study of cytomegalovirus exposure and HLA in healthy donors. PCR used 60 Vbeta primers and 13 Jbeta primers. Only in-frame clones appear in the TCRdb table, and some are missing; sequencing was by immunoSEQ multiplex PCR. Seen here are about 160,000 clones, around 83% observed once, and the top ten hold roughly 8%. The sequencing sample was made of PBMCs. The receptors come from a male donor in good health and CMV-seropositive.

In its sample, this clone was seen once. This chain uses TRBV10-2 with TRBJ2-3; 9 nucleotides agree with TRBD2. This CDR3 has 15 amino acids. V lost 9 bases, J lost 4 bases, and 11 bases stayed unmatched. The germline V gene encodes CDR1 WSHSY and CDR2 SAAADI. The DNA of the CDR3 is TGCGCCAGTACCCTACATAGCGGGAGACCAGATACGCAGTATTTT. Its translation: CASTLHSGRPDTQYF.

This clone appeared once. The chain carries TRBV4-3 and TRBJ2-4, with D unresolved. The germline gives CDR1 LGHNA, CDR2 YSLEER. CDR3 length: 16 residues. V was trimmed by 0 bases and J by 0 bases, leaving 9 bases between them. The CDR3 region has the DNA TGCGCCAGCAGCCAAGATGTTCGCGTAGCCAAAAACATTCAGTACTTC. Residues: CASSQDVRVAKNIQYF.

CDR3: CASSIKANYGYTF. The CDR3 nucleotides are TGTGCCAGTAGTATAAAAGCCAACTATGGCTACACCTTC. This chain links TRBV19 with TRBJ1-2; D is uncertain. CDR3 size: 13 residues. Germline V gene sequence: CDR1 LNHDA, CDR2 SQIVND (reference sequence). The V end was cut by 2 bases, the J end by 2 bases, with 6 bases between.

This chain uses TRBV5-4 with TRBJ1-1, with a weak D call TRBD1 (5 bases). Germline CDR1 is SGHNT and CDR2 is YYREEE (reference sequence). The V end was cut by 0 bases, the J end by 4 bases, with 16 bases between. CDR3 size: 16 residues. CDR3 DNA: TGTGCCAGCAGCTTGGGGGGACCAGGGAGGTTCACTGAAGCTTTCTTT. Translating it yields CASSLGGPGRFTEAFF.

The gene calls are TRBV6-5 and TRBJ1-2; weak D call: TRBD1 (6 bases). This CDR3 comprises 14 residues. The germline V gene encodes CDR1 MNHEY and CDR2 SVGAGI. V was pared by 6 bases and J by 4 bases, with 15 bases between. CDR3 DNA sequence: TGTGCCAGCAGGGAGGCAGGGGTCCGCTATGGCTACACCTTC. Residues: CASREAGVRYGYTF.

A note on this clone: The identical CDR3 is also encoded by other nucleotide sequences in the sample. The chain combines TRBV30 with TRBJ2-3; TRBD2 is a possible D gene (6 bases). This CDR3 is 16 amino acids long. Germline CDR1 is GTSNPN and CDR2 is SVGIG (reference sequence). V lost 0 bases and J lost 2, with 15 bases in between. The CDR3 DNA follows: TGTGCCTGGAGTGTGCTTAGCGGCACCTACACAGATACGCAGTATTTT. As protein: CAWSVLSGTYTDTQYF.

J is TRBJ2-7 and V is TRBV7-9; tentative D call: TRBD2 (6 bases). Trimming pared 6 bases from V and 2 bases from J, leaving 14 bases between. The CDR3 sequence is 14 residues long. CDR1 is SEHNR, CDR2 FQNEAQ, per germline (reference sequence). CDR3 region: CASRPGTGAYEQYF. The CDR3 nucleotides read TGTGCCAGCAGACCCGGGACTGGAGCCTACGAGCAGTACTTC.

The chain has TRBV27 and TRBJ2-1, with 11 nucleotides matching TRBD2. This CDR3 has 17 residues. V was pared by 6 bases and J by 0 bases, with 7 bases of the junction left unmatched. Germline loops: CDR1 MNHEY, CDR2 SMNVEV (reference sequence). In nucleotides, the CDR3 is TGTGCCAGCAGAGCGGGACTAGCGGTCAGCTCCTACAATGAGCAGTTCTTC. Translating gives CASRAGLAVSSYNEQFF.